Listed here are 20 T cell receptor beta chains from one sample, sequenced in a study of vaccination and CD4 T cells after COVID-19. The Oncomine TCR Beta short-read assay sequenced DNA from cultured CD4+ T cells. From the PCR reads, TCRdb called clonotypes with MiXCR, one entry per CDR3 protein. This table has approximately 22,000 distinct CDR3 sequences, under 65% appearing once. These receptors have no known antigen. Treatment described: roughly 11-day PBMC culture with coronavirus spike peptide pools or control peptides (ViraFEST assay). The source was CD4+ T cells from blood, cultured in vitro, collected after SARS-CoV-2 vaccination. The receptor set was obtained from a human donor who received a COVID-19 vaccine.

The chain recombines TRBV19 with TRBJ2-3, with TRBD2 as a possible D gene (6 bases). The CDR3 runs to 13 residues. Looked up from germline, CDR1 is LNHDA and CDR2 is SQIVND (reference sequence). Deletions cut 10 bases from V and 5 bases from J, with 16 bases between. The CDR3 sequence is CATAGLNEDTQYF. As DNA, the CDR3 is TGTGCCACCGCAGGACTAAACGAAGATACGCAGTATTTT.

This chain links TRBV10-3 with TRBJ1-1; D is possibly TRBD1 (6 bases). The CDR3 has 15 amino acids. V was trimmed by 0 bases and J by 6 bases, leaving 14 bases between them. Looked up from germline, CDR1 is ENHRY and CDR2 is SYGVKD. The CDR3 coding sequence is TGTGCCATCAGTGAGTCGAATCAGGGGAGTGCTGAAGCTTTCTTT. Protein sequence: CAISESNQGSAEAFF.

CDR3 loop: CASSINLGYGYTF. Written as DNA, the CDR3 is TGTGCCAGTAGTATTAACCTGGGCTATGGCTACACCTTC. The chain is built from TRBV19 and TRBJ1-2; D is uncertain. The V gene's germline CDR1 is LNHDA and CDR2 SQIVND (reference sequence). There are 13 residues in the CDR3. Deletions cut 3 bases from V and 4 bases from J, with 9 bases between.

V usage is TRBV5-1 and J usage is TRBJ1-2; D remains ambiguous. In germline, CDR1 is SGHRS, CDR2 YFSETQ. The CDR3 sequence is 13 residues long. Trimming shortened V by 5 bases and J by 4 bases, and 12 bases separated the two germline ends. Written as DNA, the CDR3 is TGCGCCAGCAGACAAGGCCTTTCCTATGGCTACACCTTC. It is translated as CASRQGLSYGYTF.

The chain has TRBV20-1 and TRBJ2-3, with D possibly TRBD2 on 5 matching bases. The germline V gene has CDR1 DFQATT and CDR2 SNEGSKA (reference sequence). The CDR3 loop spans 15 amino acids. V dropped 2 bases and J dropped 6 bases, with 18 bases sitting between them. The DNA for the CDR3 is TGCAGTGCTAGACAATCGGGGAACCGAGACGATACGCAGTATTTT. It is translated as CSARQSGNRDDTQYF.

The chain recombines TRBV7-2 with TRBJ1-5, with TRBD1 matching 9 bases. CDR1 and CDR2 from the germline V gene are SGHTA and FQGNSA. The CDR3 consists of 15 residues. The V gene end was trimmed by 6 bases and the J gene end by 6 bases; junction bases not matched to a gene: 9. The DNA for the CDR3 is TGTGCCAGCAGTCCAACAGGGGGCGCAGGTCAGCCCCAGCATTTT. The encoded protein is CASSPTGGAGQPQHF.

The table lists this clonotype with a few counts. CDR3 region: CASSEAYTGNQPQHF. The CDR3, as DNA: TGTGCCAGCAGTGAAGCGTATACAGGGAATCAGCCCCAGCATTTT. This rearrangement joins TRBV2 to TRBJ1-5, with D perhaps TRBD1 (6 bases). Germline CDR1 and CDR2: SNHLY and FYNNEI. The CDR3 consists of 15 residues. Trimming pared 0 bases from V and 4 bases from J, leaving 10 bases between.

The chain combines TRBV7-2 with TRBJ2-7, with 7 bases fitting TRBD1. The germline gives CDR1 SGHTA, CDR2 FQGNSA. The CDR3 covers 15 residues. The ends lost 0 bases at V and 5 bases at J; junction bases unmatched: 7. The CDR3 DNA follows: TGTGCCAGCAGCTTAGCGTTTCGGGACAGCCACGAGCAGTACTTC. This gives the protein CASSLAFRDSHEQYF.

This clonotype has more than one count but fewer than ten. This chain connects TRBV5-1 to TRBJ2-1; TRBD1 might be the D (6 bases). V was pared by 4 bases and J by 6 bases, with 17 bases between. The length of the CDR3 is 15 residues. Germline V gives CDR1 SGHRS, CDR2 YFSETQ. Written as DNA, the CDR3 is TGCGCCAGCAGCGTATACAGGGAAACGTTCAATGAGCAGTTCTTC. Residues: CASSVYRETFNEQFF. Full variable domain (remainder filled in from reference TRBV5-1 and TRBJ2-1): KAGVTQTPRYLIKTRGQQVTLSCSPISGHRSVSWYQQTPGQGLQFLFEYFSETQRNKGNFPGRFSGRQFSNSRSEMNVSTLELGDSALYLCASSVYRETFNEQFFGPGTRLTVL.

Only a few counts were recorded for this clonotype. J is TRBJ1-1 and V is TRBV12-3 or TRBV12-4, with D uncertain. The CDR3 has 13 residues. V was clipped by 4 bases and J by 1 base, with 7 bases between them. The CDR3: CASSSARNTEAFF. CDR3 nucleotide sequence: TGTGCCAGCAGTTCGGCCAGGAACACTGAAGCTTTCTTT.

J is TRBJ2-3 and V is TRBV6-1; a weak D match, TRBD2 (6 bases). The CDR3 extends over 13 amino acids. Trimming stripped 6 bases from V and 6 bases from J, with 13 bases between. Germline CDR1 and CDR2: MNHNS and SASEGT. CDR3 amino acids: CASSLGTSDTQYF. The CDR3 nucleotides read TGTGCCAGCAGCCTGGGGACTTCGGATACGCAGTATTTT.

V is TRBV24-1 and J is TRBJ1-4; D gene ambiguous. The germline V gene has CDR1 KGHDR and CDR2 SFDVKD. The CDR3 totals 13 residues. V shed 7 bases and J shed 7 bases, with 12 bases lying between them. The CDR3 sequence is CATRGEVGEKLFF. CDR3 sequence (DNA): TGTGCCACCAGGGGCGAGGTGGGTGAAAAACTGTTTTTT.

This sequence joins TRBV12-3 or TRBV12-4 and TRBJ1-3; a possible D gene is TRBD1 (5 bases). The ends were cut back, 5 bases at V and 0 bases at J, with 17 bases in the middle. The CDR3 is 17 amino acids. The CDR3 loop is CASSASRDGHSGNTIYF. The CDR3 DNA sequence: TGTGCCAGCAGTGCGAGCCGGGACGGTCACTCTGGAAACACCATATATTTT.

The chain combines TRBV15 with TRBJ2-2, with TRBD1 matching over 10 bases. This CDR3 comprises 18 residues. The V gene end was trimmed by 5 bases and the J gene end by 7 bases; junction bases not matched to a gene: 16. Per the germline V gene, CDR1 is LNHNV and CDR2 is YYDKDF (reference sequence). CDR3 DNA: TGTGCCACCAGCGGCCTGGCCGGAGGGACAGGGGTTGGCGGGGAGCTGTTTTTT. It translates to CATSGLAGGTGVGGELFF.

In this sample, this clonotype is medium-sized (0.01 to 0.1%). The chain has TRBV21-1 and TRBJ2-3; TRBD2 is the table's D call, not checked against the DNA. TRBV21-1 is a known pseudogene. The CDR3 sequence is 16 residues long. CDR3 in DNA: TGTGCCAGAAAAGAGGGCAGCGGGGGGGCCAAAGATACGCAGTATTTT. It specifies CARKEGSGGAKDTQYF.

This rearrangement joins TRBV20-1 to TRBJ1-5; the D gene is possibly TRBD1 (5 bases). V was pared by 1 base and J by 5 bases, with 12 bases between. CDR3 length: 14 residues. From germline, CDR1 is DFQATT and CDR2 SNEGSKA (reference sequence). The DNA of the CDR3 is TGCAGTGCTAGAGCAGGGCGGGGAGATCAGCCCCAGCATTTT. Translation gives CSARAGRGDQPQHF.

The rearrangement joins TRBV6-5 to TRBJ1-2; no definite D call. Germline V CDR1 and CDR2: MNHEY, SVGAGI. V was clipped by 2 bases and J by 4 bases, with 11 bases between them. The CDR3 is made up of 14 amino acids. In DNA form, the CDR3 reads TGTGCCAGCAGTTACGGGATAGAAAGCTATGGCTACACCTTC. This gives the protein CASSYGIESYGYTF.

The rearrangement joins TRBV7-6 to TRBJ1-2; D is undetermined. The CDR3 loop spans 11 amino acids. Germline V gene data show CDR1 as SGHVS and CDR2 as FNYEAQ. V gave up 5 bases and J gave up 4 bases, with 5 bases separating them. DNA for the CDR3: TGTGCCAGCAGCCCTCTCTATGGCTACACCTTC. It specifies CASSPLYGYTF.

The chain recombines TRBV21-1 with TRBJ1-1. TRBV21-1 is a recognized pseudogene. The CDR3 contains 12 residues. The CDR3 loop reads CASSKEKGEAFF. DNA for the CDR3: TGTGCCAGCAGCAAAGAAAAGGGTGAAGCTTTCTTT.

This rearrangement joins TRBV25-1 to TRBJ1-1; no reliable D call. The germline V and J ends were trimmed by 3 bases and 0 bases, with 11 bases remaining between them. This CDR3 contains 15 residues. From germline, CDR1 is MGHDK and CDR2 SYGVNS. Here the CDR3 DNA reads TGTGCCAGCAGTGATCTGGACGTCATGAACACTGAAGCTTTCTTT. This codes for CASSDLDVMNTEAFF.